Each of the 5 T cell receptor beta chains below was sequenced from the same sample in a study of shared T cell receptors in the human thymus. Produced via immunoSEQ multiplex PCR; TCRdb's table is partial and in-frame only. The repertoire includes some 400,000 clones, roughly 94% of them detected once, and around 0.019% sits in the top ten. The sample was thymocytes. The receptors originated from a human donor.

This sequence joins TRBV15 and TRBJ2-3, with 11 nucleotides matching TRBD2. The CDR3 covers 15 residues. The V gene end was trimmed by 1 base and the J gene end by 5 bases; junction bases not matched to a gene: 2. CDR1 LNHNV and CDR2 YYDKDF come from the germline V gene (reference sequence). The CDR3 sequence is CATSRGGLAGDTQYF. In nucleotides, the CDR3 is TGTGCCACCAGCAGAGGAGGACTAGCGGGAGATACGCAGTATTTT.

The chain employs TRBV5-8 and TRBJ2-7; 10 bases are shared with TRBD1. V shed 1 base and J 1 base; nucleotides not matched to a gene: 5. The V gene's germline CDR1 is SGHTS and CDR2 YDEGEE. This CDR3 contains 16 residues. The CDR3 spells CASSLFWTGGSYEQYF. CDR3 in DNA: TGTGCCAGCAGCTTGTTCTGGACAGGGGGTTCCTACGAGCAGTACTTC. Drawing the rest from reference TRBV5-8 and TRBJ2-7, the complete variable domain is EAGVTQSPTHLIKTRGQQATLRCSPISGHTSVYWYQQALGLGLQFLLWYDEGEERNRGNFPPRFSGRQFPNYSSELNVNALELEDSALYLCASSLFWTGGSYEQYFGPGTRLTVT.

The genes are TRBV5-6 and TRBJ2-5; D unclear. Germline V CDR1 and CDR2: SGHDT, YYEEEE. The V and J ends lost 6 bases and 5 bases respectively, with 11 bases between them. The length of the CDR3 is 12 residues. The CDR3 here is CASTSTLETQYF. The CDR3 nucleotides read TGTGCCAGCACCTCTACCCTCGAGACCCAGTACTTC.

The chain joins TRBV5-5 to TRBJ2-7, with D possibly matching TRBD1 (5 bases). The germline V gene has CDR1 SGHKS and CDR2 YYEKEE (reference sequence). CDR3 size: 13 residues. V dropped 4 bases and J dropped 1 base, with 9 bases sitting between them. CDR3 sequence (DNA): TGTGCCAGCAGCCTAGGACAATCCTACGAGCAGTACTTC. Protein product: CASSLGQSYEQYF.

J is TRBJ2-1 and V is TRBV6-5, with a weak D call TRBD2 (5 bases). V lost 2 bases to trimming and J lost 5 bases, with 13 bases between them. Germline-derived CDR1 and CDR2 are MNHEY and SVGAGI. The CDR3 extends over 15 amino acids. CDR3 nucleotides: TGTGCCAGCAGTTACCCCGCTGGGGAGAACAATGAGCAGTTCTTC. Its protein product is CASSYPAGENNEQFF.